One and the same sample provided the 32 T cell receptor beta chains below, sequenced in a study of T cells in Graves' hyperthyroidism and ophthalmopathy. TCR beta CDR3 region amplification was performed from RNA transcripts. TCR CDR3 underwent first-round RT-PCR with the HTBI primer set. TCRdb re-derived calls from the multiplex PCR reads in MiXCR, one entry per CDR3 protein. The sample holds roughly 260,000 distinct CDR3 sequences; roughly 14% are singletons and the top ten take about 14%. Sequencing was performed on blood. The source of these receptors is a woman aged 40 to 50 with Graves' hyperthyroidism that later progressed to Graves' ophthalmopathy.

This clonotype was detected only a few times. The chain recombines TRBV27 with TRBJ2-1; 14 bases are a match to TRBD2. The CDR3 spans 17 residues. V dropped 4 bases and J dropped 0; count of bases not matched to a gene: 2. Per germline, CDR1 MNHEY and CDR2 SMNVEV (reference sequence). CDR3 sequence reads: CASSWTSGRYSYNEQFF. In DNA, the CDR3 is TGTGCCAGCAGTTGGACTAGCGGGAGGTACTCCTACAATGAGCAGTTCTTC.

This clonotype appeared a few times. The J gene is TRBJ2-1, the V gene TRBV7-9, with 8 nucleotides matching TRBD1. Germline CDR1 and CDR2: SEHNR and FQNEAQ (reference sequence). The CDR3 runs to 16 residues. The V and J ends lost 5 bases and 7 bases, in that order; junction bases with no gene match: 13. The CDR3 nucleotides read TGTGCCAGCAGCCCCCGGGACAGGTTGGCCGATAATGAGCAGTTCTTC. This gives the protein CASSPRDRLADNEQFF.

The chain has TRBV5-5 and TRBJ2-2, with 9 bases identical to TRBD1. The CDR3 covers 15 residues. Germline V gives CDR1 SGHKS, CDR2 YYEKEE (reference sequence). After removal of 4 bases from V and 3 bases from J, the junction contained 4 bases not matched to a gene. The CDR3 nucleotides read TGTGCCAGCAGCCGGACAGGGGTTGACACCGGGGAGCTGTTTTTT. It specifies CASSRTGVDTGELFF. Filled out from reference TRBV5-5 and TRBJ2-2, the complete variable domain reads DAGVTQSPTHLIKTRGQQVTLRCSPISGHKSVSWYQQVLGQGPQFIFQYYEKEERGRGNFPDRFSARQFPNYSSELNVNALLLGDSALYLCASSRTGVDTGELFFGEGSRLTVL.

This clonotype showed up just a few times. This chain uses TRBV19 with TRBJ2-7; D is tentatively TRBD1 or TRBD2 (5 bases each). There are 13 residues in the CDR3. Trimming cost V 5 bases and J 3 bases, with 11 bases left between them. Germline V gene sequence: CDR1 LNHDA, CDR2 SQIVND (reference sequence). This CDR3 is CASSLRDHYEQYF. In DNA, the CDR3 is TGTGCCAGTAGTCTCAGGGACCACTACGAGCAGTACTTC.

This clonotype was picked up many times. V usage is TRBV6-5 and J usage is TRBJ1-1; TRBD1 agrees at 11 bases. The CDR3 is made up of 16 amino acids. The ends lost 2 bases at V and 2 bases at J; junction bases unmatched: 4. In germline, CDR1 is MNHEY, CDR2 SVGAGI. The CDR3 region has the DNA TGTGCCAGCAGTTACGCCGGGACAGGGGGTAACACTGAAGCTTTCTTT. It encodes CASSYAGTGGNTEAFF.

This clonotype was counted many times. The chain uses TRBV2 and TRBJ2-7; D gene unclear. From germline, CDR1 is SNHLY and CDR2 FYNNEI. CDR3 length: 12 residues. Trimming removed 4 bases at V and 0 bases at J, with 4 bases between. The CDR3 DNA is TGTGCCAGCAGTGTAAGCTCCTACGAGCAGTACTTC. Residues: CASSVSSYEQYF.

This clonotype was seen at least ten times. V usage is TRBV7-9 and J usage is TRBJ2-7; possibly TRBD2 for D (5 bases). The V gene lost 4 bases and the J gene lost 9 bases, with 25 bases spanning the gap. Germline V gene data show CDR1 as SEHNR and CDR2 as FQNEAQ (reference sequence). The CDR3 has 16 amino acids. The CDR3 loop is CASSSQRLVSLSGQYF. In DNA, the CDR3 is TGTGCCAGCAGCTCCCAGCGGCTAGTAAGTCTTTCCGGGCAGTACTTC.

This clonotype was seen more than once but under ten times. The DNA of the CDR3 is TGTGCCAGTAGCCGGACAGGGTCTGGGGCCAACGTCCTGACTTTC. The encoded protein is CASSRTGSGANVLTF. The V gene is TRBV19, the J gene TRBJ2-6; TRBD1 matches 8 bases. The CDR3 contains 15 residues. V trimming: 6 bases; J trimming: 1 base; junction bases outside the gene matches: 2. The germline CDR1 and CDR2 sequences are LNHDA and SQIVND (reference sequence).

In this sample, this clonotype turned up many times. The chain carries TRBV27 and TRBJ1-2; D call uncertain. The CDR3 consists of 14 residues. Germline-derived CDR1 and CDR2 are MNHEY and SMNVEV (reference sequence). The V end lost 5 bases, the J end lost 3 bases, and 13 bases lay between the germline ends. DNA of the CDR3: TGTGCCAGCAGTCCGTTCGGATTTTACTATGGCTACACCTTC. It specifies CASSPFGFYYGYTF.

J is TRBJ2-5 and V is TRBV4-1; D remains ambiguous. CDR1 is MGHRA, CDR2 YSYEKL, per germline. The germline V and J ends were trimmed by 4 bases and 5 bases, with 14 bases remaining between them. The CDR3 sequence is 14 residues long. Here the CDR3 DNA reads TGCGCCAGCAGCCCGCCCGGGTTTAGGGAGACCCAGTACTTC. It translates to CASSPPGFRETQYF.

The table lists this clonotype with many counts. The chain is built from TRBV12-3 or TRBV12-4 and TRBJ1-1; D not resolved. V was trimmed by 2 bases and J by 6 bases, leaving 10 bases between them. The CDR3 has 13 residues. The CDR3: CASSLIEDPEAFF. In DNA form, the CDR3 reads TGTGCCAGCAGTTTAATCGAGGACCCTGAAGCTTTCTTT.

This clonotype was recorded many times. This chain connects TRBV10-3 to TRBJ2-7; weak D call: TRBD2 (6 bases). With 10 bases removed from V and 2 bases from J, the gap between germline ends came to 18 bases. Looked up from germline, CDR1 is ENHRY and CDR2 is SYGVKD. The CDR3 has 14 amino acids. CDR3 nucleotide sequence: TGTGCCACGGGGGTTGGAGACACCCCCTACGAGCAGTACTTC. Protein product: CATGVGDTPYEQYF.

This clonotype was seen repeatedly, ten times or more. V gene TRBV5-1 combines with J gene TRBJ2-7; 10 positions agree with TRBD2. The CDR3 has 14 residues. Germline values: CDR1 SGHRS, CDR2 YFSETQ. V shed 5 bases, J shed 5 bases, and the junction held 7 bases outside the gene matches. Here the CDR3 DNA reads TGCGCCAGCAGTCCTAGCGGGAGTCCCCACGAGCAGTACTTC. Translation: CASSPSGSPHEQYF.

V and J are TRBV6-1 and TRBJ2-7; 9 bases map to TRBD1. V gave up 5 bases and J gave up 0 bases; unmatched junction bases: 11. CDR3 length: 17 amino acids. Germline assignment: CDR1 MNHNS and CDR2 SASEGT. CDR3 DNA sequence: TGTGCCAGCAGTTTATCGGACAGGGGATATAGCTCCTACGAGCAGTACTTC. It is translated as CASSLSDRGYSSYEQYF.

This clonotype appeared many times. The rearrangement uses TRBV24-1 and TRBJ1-2; D ambiguous. The CDR3 covers 12 residues. With 1 base removed from V and 7 bases from J, the gap between germline ends came to 6 bases. From germline, CDR1 is KGHDR and CDR2 SFDVKD. In DNA, the CDR3 is TGTGCCACCAGTGATTTTGAGGCTGGCTACACCTTC. This codes for CATSDFEAGYTF.

Ten or more counts support this clonotype. V usage is TRBV19 and J usage is TRBJ2-3; TRBD2 aligns across 10 bases. Germline V gene data show CDR1 as LNHDA and CDR2 as SQIVND (reference sequence). J gave up 5 bases and V 4 bases, and 6 bases lay outside the gene matches. The CDR3 length is 15 residues. DNA for the CDR3: TGTGCCAGTAGTAGGCTAGCGGGAGTCGGAGATACGCAGTATTTT. Protein: CASSRLAGVGDTQYF.

This clonotype came up many times. This chain joins TRBV7-9 and TRBJ2-1; 7 bases line up with TRBD2. CDR1 and CDR2 from the germline V gene are SEHNR and FQNEAQ (reference sequence). V lost 4 bases, J lost 8 bases, and 8 bases stayed unmatched. The CDR3 loop spans 14 amino acids. The CDR3 DNA is TGTGCCAGCAGCTCAGGACTAGTGGCCGATGAGCAGTTCTTC. Translated, it gives CASSSGLVADEQFF.

This clonotype appeared many times. The chain carries TRBV10-2 and TRBJ2-1; weak D call: TRBD2 (6 bases). CDR3 size: 15 residues. Germline CDR1 reads WSHSY; CDR2 reads SAAADI. Trimming cost V 10 bases and J 2 bases, with 18 bases left between them. The CDR3 DNA reads TGCGCCACCCATAGCGGCCTGTCTCCCTACAATGAGCAGTTCTTC. It translates to CATHSGLSPYNEQFF.

The chain recombines TRBV5-8 with TRBJ2-3; 7 positions agree with TRBD2. V was clipped by 2 bases and J by 5 bases; unmatched bases: 8. The CDR3 loop spans 15 amino acids. The germline gives CDR1 SGHTS, CDR2 YDEGEE. The chain's CDR3 is CASSLLTGGKDTQYF. CDR3 in DNA: TGTGCCAGCAGCTTATTAACGGGAGGCAAAGATACGCAGTATTTT.

The genes are TRBV4-3 and TRBJ1-2; D remains ambiguous. Germline V lookup: CDR1 LGHNA, CDR2 YSLEER. This CDR3 contains 14 residues. The V end lost 0 bases, the J end lost 4 bases, and 9 bases lay between the germline ends. CDR3 protein: CASSQEEWSYGYTF. The CDR3 nucleotides read TGCGCCAGCAGCCAAGAGGAATGGAGCTATGGCTACACCTTC.

The chain recombines TRBV5-1 with TRBJ1-4; no definite D call. The CDR3 is 12 residues long. Between the trimmed V and J ends, which lost 4 bases and 13 bases, there was a span of 14 bases. CDR1 SGHRS and CDR2 YFSETQ come from the germline V gene. The CDR3 nucleotides read TGCGCCAGCAGCCAAGATGGAGGTAGACTGTTTTTT. Protein product: CASSQDGGRLFF.

This clonotype showed up many times. This sequence joins TRBV28 and TRBJ2-5; D could derive from TRBD1 or TRBD2 (5 bases each). V lost 6 bases, J lost 2 bases, and 13 bases lay in between. Germline V gene sequence: CDR1 MDHEN, CDR2 SYDVKM. This CDR3 has 14 residues. The DNA of the CDR3 is TGTGCCAGCAGAGAAGGGACCGAACAAGAGACCCAGTACTTC. This sequence encodes CASREGTEQETQYF.

This clonotype was detected ten times or more. The chain has TRBV2 and TRBJ2-7, with D possibly TRBD1 on 5 matching bases. V lost 6 bases and J 4 bases, leaving 19 bases between the germline ends. This CDR3 spans 15 amino acids. Germline values: CDR1 SNHLY, CDR2 FYNNEI. The chain's CDR3 is CASRAGRTYAYEQYF. CDR3 bases: TGTGCCAGCAGAGCTGGACGGACATACGCTTACGAGCAGTACTTC.

The V call is TRBV20-1, the J call TRBJ2-3; D is unresolved. V lost 2 bases and J lost 4, with 16 bases in between. Germline-derived CDR1 and CDR2 are DFQATT and SNEGSKA (reference sequence). The CDR3 covers 15 residues. CDR3 sequence (DNA): TGCAGTGCTAGACCCCCCGGAGTCCCGCCAGATACGCAGTATTTT. Amino acid sequence: CSARPPGVPPDTQYF.

This clonotype was detected ten times or more. The chain couples TRBV20-1 to TRBJ2-2; D gene ambiguous. CDR3 length: 13 residues. Germline V lookup: CDR1 DFQATT, CDR2 SNEGSKA (reference sequence). Trimming took 0 bases from V and 6 from J, leaving 8 bases between them. DNA for the CDR3: TGCAGTGCTAGAGATCCCGTCGCCGGGGAGCTGTTTTTT. Its translation is CSARDPVAGELFF.

The table lists this clonotype with many counts. This chain links TRBV27 with TRBJ2-2, with D possibly being TRBD2 (6 bases). The V gene's germline CDR1 is MNHEY and CDR2 SMNVEV (reference sequence). The CDR3 totals 15 residues. V gave up 8 bases and J gave up 2 bases, with 15 bases separating them. The CDR3 coding sequence is TGTGCCAGCTGGACACGGGGGATAAACACCGGGGAGCTGTTTTTT. Its translation is CASWTRGINTGELFF.

This clonotype was detected ten times or more. CDR3 nucleotide sequence: TGTGCCAGCAGCCGAGTTAGATCGGGGTCGGAGACCCAGTACTTC. This encodes CASSRVRSGSETQYF. The gene calls are TRBV28 and TRBJ2-5; the D gene is possibly TRBD2 (5 bases). The CDR3 contains 15 residues. Germline lookup yields CDR1 MDHEN and CDR2 SYDVKM. Trimming stripped 6 bases from V and 5 bases from J, with 19 bases between.

This clonotype was detected ten times or more. The rearrangement joins TRBV9 to TRBJ2-5, with a weak D call TRBD2 (7 bases). The CDR3 runs 15 residues. Trimming removed 4 bases at V and 4 bases at J, with 17 bases between. CDR1 and CDR2 (germline): SGDLS, YYNGEE. CDR3 DNA sequence: TGTGCCAGCAGCCCCGACGGGGGGCCGGGAGAGACCCAGTACTTC. Its translation is CASSPDGGPGETQYF.

This clonotype was counted between two and nine times. The chain is built from TRBV5-5 and TRBJ1-1; 8 nucleotides match TRBD1. The J segment lost 6 bases and the V segment lost 2 bases, leaving 6 bases of the junction unmatched. The CDR3 has 14 amino acids. Germline V CDR1 and CDR2: SGHKS, YYEKEE (reference sequence). CDR3 sequence: CASSFYAGGPEAFF. CDR3 DNA sequence: TGTGCCAGCAGCTTCTATGCAGGGGGCCCTGAAGCTTTCTTT.

To note about this clonotype: Without the conserved terminal phenylalanine or tryptophan, this CDR3 likely stems from a read error. This chain uses TRBV5-6 with TRBJ2-1, with 7 bases aligning to TRBD1. The J segment lost 9 bases and the V segment lost 4 bases, leaving 10 bases of the junction unmatched. This CDR3 has 14 residues. The V gene's germline CDR1 is SGHDT and CDR2 YYEEEE. CDR3 coding DNA: TGTGCCAGCAGCCCTGGACAGGCCCTGGGTGAGCAGTTCCTC. Amino acids: CASSPGQALGEQFL.

This chain links TRBV29-1 with TRBJ2-5, with 8 bases fitting TRBD1. V was clipped by 6 bases and J by 2 bases; unmatched bases: 11. The CDR3 extends over 15 amino acids. The germline gives CDR1 SQVTM, CDR2 ANQGSEA. The CDR3 DNA follows: TGCAGCGTGGTCGGCCCGGGACAGGTACAAGAGACCCAGTACTTC. It is translated as CSVVGPGQVQETQYF.

The J gene is TRBJ2-1, the V gene TRBV27, with 8 bases aligning to TRBD2. The CDR3 spans 14 residues. Germline-derived CDR1 and CDR2 are MNHEY and SMNVEV (reference sequence). Trimming took 4 bases from V and 9 from J; bases not matched to a gene: 8. For the CDR3, the DNA is TGTGCCAGCAGTTGGGCAGCGGGAGTGACTGAGCAGTTCTTC. It codes for CASSWAAGVTEQFF.